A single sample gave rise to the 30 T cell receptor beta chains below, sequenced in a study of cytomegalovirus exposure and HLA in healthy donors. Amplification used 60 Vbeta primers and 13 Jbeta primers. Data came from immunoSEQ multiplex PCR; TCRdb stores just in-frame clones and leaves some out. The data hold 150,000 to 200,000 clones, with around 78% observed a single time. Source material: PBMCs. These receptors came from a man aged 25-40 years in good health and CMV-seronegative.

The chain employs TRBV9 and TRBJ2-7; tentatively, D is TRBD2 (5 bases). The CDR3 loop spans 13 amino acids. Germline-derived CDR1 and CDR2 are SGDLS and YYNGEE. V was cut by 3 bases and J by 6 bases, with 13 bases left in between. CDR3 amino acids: CASSERVAGEQYF. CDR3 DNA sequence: TGTGCCAGCAGCGAGAGGGTGGCTGGCGAGCAGTACTTC.

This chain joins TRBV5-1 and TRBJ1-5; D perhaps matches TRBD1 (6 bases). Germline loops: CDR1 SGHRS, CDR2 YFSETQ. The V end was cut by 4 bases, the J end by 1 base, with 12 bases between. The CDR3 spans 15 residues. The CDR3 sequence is CASSVGTNSNQPQHF. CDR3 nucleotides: TGCGCCAGCAGCGTCGGGACAAACAGCAATCAGCCCCAGCATTTT.

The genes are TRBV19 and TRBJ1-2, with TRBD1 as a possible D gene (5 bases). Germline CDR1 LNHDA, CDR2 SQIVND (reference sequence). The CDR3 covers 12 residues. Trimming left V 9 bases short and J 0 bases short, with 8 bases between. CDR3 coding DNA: TGTGCCAGCACGACAGCTAACTATGGCTACACCTTC. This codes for CASTTANYGYTF.

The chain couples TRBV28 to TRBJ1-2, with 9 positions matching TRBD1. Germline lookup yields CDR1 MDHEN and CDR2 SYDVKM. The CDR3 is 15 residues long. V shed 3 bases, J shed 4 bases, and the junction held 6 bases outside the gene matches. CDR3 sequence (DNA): TGTGCCAGCAGTTTTCCCCCGGACAGGGGCTATGGCTACACCTTC. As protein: CASSFPPDRGYGYTF.

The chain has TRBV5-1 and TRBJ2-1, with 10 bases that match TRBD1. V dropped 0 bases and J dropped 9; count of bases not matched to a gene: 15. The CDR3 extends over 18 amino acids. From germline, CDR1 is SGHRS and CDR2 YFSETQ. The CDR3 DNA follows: TGCGCCAGCAGCTTGGCACCGCAGGACAGGGGGGGTAGGGGTGAGCAGTTCTTC. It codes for CASSLAPQDRGGRGEQFF.

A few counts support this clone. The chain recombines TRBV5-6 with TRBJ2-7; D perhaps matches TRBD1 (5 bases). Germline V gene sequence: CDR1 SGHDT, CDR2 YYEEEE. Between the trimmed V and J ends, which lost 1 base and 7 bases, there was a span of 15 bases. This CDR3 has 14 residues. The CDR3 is CASSLNRLEMEQYF. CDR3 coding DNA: TGTGCCAGCAGCTTGAACAGGTTGGAGATGGAGCAGTACTTC.

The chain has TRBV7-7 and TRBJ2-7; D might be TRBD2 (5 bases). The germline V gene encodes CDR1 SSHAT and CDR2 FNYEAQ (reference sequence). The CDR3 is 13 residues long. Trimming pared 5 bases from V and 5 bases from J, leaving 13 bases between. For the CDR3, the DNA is TGTGCCAGCAGCCCAATTGACTACAACGAGCAGTACTTC. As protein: CASSPIDYNEQYF.

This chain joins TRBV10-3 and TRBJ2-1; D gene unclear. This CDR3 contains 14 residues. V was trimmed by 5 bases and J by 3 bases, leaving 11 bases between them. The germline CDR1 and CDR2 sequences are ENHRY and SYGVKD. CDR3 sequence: CAISSGGSYNEQFF. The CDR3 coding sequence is TGTGCCATCAGTAGTGGCGGCAGCTACAATGAGCAGTTCTTC.

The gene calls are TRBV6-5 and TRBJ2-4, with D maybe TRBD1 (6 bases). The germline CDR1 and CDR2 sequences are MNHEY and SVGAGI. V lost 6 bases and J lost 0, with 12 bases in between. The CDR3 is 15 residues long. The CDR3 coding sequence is TGTGCCAGCAGCGTGACAGGAGTAGCCAAAAACATTCAGTACTTC. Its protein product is CASSVTGVAKNIQYF.

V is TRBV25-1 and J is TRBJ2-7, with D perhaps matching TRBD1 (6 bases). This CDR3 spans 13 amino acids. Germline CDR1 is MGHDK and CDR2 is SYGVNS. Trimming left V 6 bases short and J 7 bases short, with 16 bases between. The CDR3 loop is CASRGPGQREQYF. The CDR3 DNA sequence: TGTGCCAGCAGAGGACCGGGACAAAGGGAGCAGTACTTC.

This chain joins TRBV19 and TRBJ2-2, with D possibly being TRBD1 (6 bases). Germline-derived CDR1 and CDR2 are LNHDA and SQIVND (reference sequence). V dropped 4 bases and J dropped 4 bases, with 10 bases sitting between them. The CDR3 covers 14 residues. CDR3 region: CASSTWTVTGELFF. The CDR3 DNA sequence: TGTGCCAGTAGTACCTGGACAGTCACCGGGGAGCTGTTTTTT.

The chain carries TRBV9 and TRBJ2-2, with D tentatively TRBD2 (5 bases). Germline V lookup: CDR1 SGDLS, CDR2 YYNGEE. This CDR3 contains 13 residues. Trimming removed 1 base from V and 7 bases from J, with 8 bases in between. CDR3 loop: CASSVTGSGELFF. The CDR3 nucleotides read TGTGCCAGCAGCGTAACGGGGAGCGGGGAGCTGTTTTTT.

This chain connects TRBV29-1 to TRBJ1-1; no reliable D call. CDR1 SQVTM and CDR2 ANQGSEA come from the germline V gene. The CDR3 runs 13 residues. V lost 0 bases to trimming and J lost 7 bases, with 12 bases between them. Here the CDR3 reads CSVEDPVQVEAFF. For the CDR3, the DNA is TGCAGCGTTGAAGATCCCGTGCAGGTTGAAGCTTTCTTT.

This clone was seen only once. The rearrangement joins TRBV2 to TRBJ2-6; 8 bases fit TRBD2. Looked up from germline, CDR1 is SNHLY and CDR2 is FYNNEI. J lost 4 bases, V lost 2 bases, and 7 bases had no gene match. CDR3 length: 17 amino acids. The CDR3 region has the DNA TGTGCCAGCAGTGAATATCGCGGGGGGCTCGGGGCCAACGTCCTGACTTTC. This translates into CASSEYRGGLGANVLTF.

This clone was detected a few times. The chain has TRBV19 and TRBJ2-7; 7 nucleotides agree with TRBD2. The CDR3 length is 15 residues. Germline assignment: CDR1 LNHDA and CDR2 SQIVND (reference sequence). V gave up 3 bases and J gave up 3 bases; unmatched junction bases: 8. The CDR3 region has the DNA TGTGCCAGTAGTATTGGAGCGGGATCCTACTACGAGCAGTACTTC. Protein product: CASSIGAGSYYEQYF.

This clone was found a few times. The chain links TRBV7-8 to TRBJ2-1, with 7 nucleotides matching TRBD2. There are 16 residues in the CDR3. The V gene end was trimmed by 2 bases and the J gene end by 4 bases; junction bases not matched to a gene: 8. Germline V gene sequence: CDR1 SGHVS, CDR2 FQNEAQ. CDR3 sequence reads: CASSLPERGFYNEQFF. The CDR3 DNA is TGTGCCAGCAGCTTACCGGAGCGGGGTTTTTACAATGAGCAGTTCTTC.

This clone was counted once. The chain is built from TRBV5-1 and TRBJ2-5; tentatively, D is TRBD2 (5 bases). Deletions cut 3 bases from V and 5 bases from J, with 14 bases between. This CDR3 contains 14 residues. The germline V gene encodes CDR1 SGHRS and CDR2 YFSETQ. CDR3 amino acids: CASSSNLAGETQYF. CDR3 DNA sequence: TGCGCCAGCAGCTCAAATCTAGCTGGGGAGACCCAGTACTTC.

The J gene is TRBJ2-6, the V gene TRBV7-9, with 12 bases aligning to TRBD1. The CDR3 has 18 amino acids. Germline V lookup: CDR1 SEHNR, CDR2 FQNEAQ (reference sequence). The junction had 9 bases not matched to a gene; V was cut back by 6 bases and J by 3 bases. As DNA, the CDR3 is TGTGCCAGCAGACCACCCGGGACAGGGGGCGGTGGGGCCAACGTCCTGACTTTC. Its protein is CASRPPGTGGGGANVLTF.

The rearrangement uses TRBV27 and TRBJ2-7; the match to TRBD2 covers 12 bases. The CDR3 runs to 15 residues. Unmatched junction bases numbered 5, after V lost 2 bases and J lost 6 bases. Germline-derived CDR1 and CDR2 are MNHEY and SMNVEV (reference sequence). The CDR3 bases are TGTGCCAGCAGTTTAGGACTAGCGGGGATGGGCGAGCAGTACTTC. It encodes CASSLGLAGMGEQYF.

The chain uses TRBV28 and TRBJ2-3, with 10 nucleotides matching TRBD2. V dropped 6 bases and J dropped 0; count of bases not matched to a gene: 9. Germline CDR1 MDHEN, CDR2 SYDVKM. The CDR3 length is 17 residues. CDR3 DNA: TGTGCCAGCAGCCCTACCGGGACTAGCGCTAGCACAGATACGCAGTATTTT. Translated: CASSPTGTSASTDTQYF.

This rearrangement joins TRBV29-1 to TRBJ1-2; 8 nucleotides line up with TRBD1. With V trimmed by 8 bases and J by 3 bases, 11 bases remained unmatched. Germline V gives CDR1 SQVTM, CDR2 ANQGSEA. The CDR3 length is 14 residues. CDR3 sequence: CSPDRGFLDYGYTF. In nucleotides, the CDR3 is TGCAGCCCCGACAGGGGCTTTTTGGACTATGGCTACACCTTC. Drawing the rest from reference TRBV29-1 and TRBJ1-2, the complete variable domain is SAVISQKPSRDICQRGTSLTIQCQVDSQVTMMFWYRQQPGQSLTLIATANQGSEATYESGFVIDKFPISRPNLTFSTLTVSNMSPEDSSIYLCSPDRGFLDYGYTFGSGTRLTVV.

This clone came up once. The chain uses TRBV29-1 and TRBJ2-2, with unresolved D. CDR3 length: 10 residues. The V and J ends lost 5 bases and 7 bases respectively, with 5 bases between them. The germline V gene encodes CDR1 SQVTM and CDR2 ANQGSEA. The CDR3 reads CSVLYGELFF. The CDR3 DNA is TGCAGCGTTCTATACGGGGAGCTGTTTTTT.

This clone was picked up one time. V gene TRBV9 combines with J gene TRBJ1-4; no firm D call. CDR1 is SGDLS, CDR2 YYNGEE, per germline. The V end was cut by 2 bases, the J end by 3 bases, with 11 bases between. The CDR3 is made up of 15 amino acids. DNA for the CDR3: TGTGCCAGCAGCGTTGAGGGTACCCCTAATGAAAAACTGTTTTTT. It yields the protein CASSVEGTPNEKLFF.

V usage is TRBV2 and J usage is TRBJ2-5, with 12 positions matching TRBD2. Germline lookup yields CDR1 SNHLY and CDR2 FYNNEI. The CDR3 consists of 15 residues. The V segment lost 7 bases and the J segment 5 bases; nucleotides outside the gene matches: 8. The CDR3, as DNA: TGTGCCAGCACTAGGACTAGCGGGAAGGCGGAGACCCAGTACTTC. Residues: CASTRTSGKAETQYF.

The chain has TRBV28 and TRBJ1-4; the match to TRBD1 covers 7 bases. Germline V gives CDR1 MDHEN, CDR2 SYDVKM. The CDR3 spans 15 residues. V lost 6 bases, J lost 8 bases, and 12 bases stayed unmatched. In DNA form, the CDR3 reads TGTGCCAGCAGACACAACCGGGACAGACTAGAAAAACTGTTTTTT. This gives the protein CASRHNRDRLEKLFF.

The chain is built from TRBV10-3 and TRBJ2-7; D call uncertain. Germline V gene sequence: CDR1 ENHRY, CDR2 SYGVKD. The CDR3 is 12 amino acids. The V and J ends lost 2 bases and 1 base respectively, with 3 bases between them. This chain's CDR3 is CAISEESYEQYF. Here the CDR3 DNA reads TGTGCCATCAGTGAGGAGTCCTACGAGCAGTACTTC.

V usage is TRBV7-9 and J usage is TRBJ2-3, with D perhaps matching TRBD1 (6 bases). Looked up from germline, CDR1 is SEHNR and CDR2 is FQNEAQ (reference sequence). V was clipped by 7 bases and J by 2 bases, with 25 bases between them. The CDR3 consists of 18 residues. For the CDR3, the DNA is TGTGCCAGCACCCTTCGGAAGACCCGGACAGAGCACACAGATACGCAGTATTTT. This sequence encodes CASTLRKTRTEHTDTQYF. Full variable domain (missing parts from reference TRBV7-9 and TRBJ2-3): DTGVSQNPRHKITKRGQNVTFRCDPISEHNRLYWYRQTLGQGPEFLTYFQNEAQLEKSRLLSDRFSAERPKGSFSTLEIQRTEQGDSAMYLCASTLRKTRTEHTDTQYFGPGTRLTVL.

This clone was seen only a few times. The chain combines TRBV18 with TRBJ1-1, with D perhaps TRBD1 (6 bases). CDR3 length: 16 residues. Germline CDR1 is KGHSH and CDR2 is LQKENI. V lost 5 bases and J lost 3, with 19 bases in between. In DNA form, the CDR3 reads TGTGCCAGCTCAGAGGGACATCCCTTGGAGGACACTGAAGCTTTCTTT. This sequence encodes CASSEGHPLEDTEAFF.

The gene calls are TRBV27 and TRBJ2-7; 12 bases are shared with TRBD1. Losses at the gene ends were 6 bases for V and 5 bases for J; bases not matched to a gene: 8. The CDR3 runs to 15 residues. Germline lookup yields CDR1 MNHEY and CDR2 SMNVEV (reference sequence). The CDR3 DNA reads TGTGCCAGCAGGCCCTCCGGGACAGGGGGCAACGAGCAGTACTTC. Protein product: CASRPSGTGGNEQYF.

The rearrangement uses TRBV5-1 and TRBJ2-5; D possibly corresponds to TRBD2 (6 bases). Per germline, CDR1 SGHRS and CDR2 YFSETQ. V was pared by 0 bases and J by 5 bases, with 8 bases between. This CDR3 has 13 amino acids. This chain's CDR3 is CASSLEGTETQYF. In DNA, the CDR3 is TGCGCCAGCAGCTTGGAGGGGACTGAGACCCAGTACTTC.